This passage covers 10 T cell receptor beta chains from one sample sequenced in a study of T cells expressing NK-cell markers. After re-calling the 5' RACE reads, TCRdb lists one entry per CDR3 protein, DNA absent. This specimen shows 350,000 to 450,000 distinct CDR3 sequences; the ten leading clones hold around 5.2%. Sequences were obtained from blood T cells: a sorted CD56 or NKG2C T cell subset, CD4+ or CD8+ T cells, or bulk PBMC T cells (not recorded which). The receptor source for this set is a man between 18 and 69 years old in good health.

The rearrangement joins TRBV7-9 to TRBJ2-1; lacking DNA, the TRBD1 call made by TCRdb goes unchecked. Germline CDR1 SEHNR, CDR2 FQNEAQ (reference sequence). The CDR3 covers 14 residues. The CDR3 region is CASSLYPLYNEQFF.

V usage is TRBV5-5 and J usage is TRBJ1-6; TCRdb proposes TRBD1, but this gene call is untestable without DNA. CDR3 length: 14 amino acids. Looked up from germline, CDR1 is SGHKS and CDR2 is YYEKEE (reference sequence). The CDR3 protein is CASSLRDRGSPLHF.

This chain uses TRBV5-1 with TRBJ2-2; lacking DNA, the TRBD2 call made by TCRdb goes unchecked. The CDR3 is 15 residues long. Germline V lookup: CDR1 SGHRS, CDR2 YFSETQ. CDR3: CASSQTSRNTGELFF.

The chain links TRBV7-2 to TRBJ2-3; TCRdb lists TRBD1, though no DNA is available to test this call. The CDR3 length is 15 residues. CDR1 and CDR2 (germline): SGHTA, FQGNSA. The CDR3 is CASITGGLRTDTQYF. Drawing the rest from reference TRBV7-2 and TRBJ2-3, the complete variable domain is GAGVSQSPSNKVTEKGKDVELRCDPISGHTALYWYRQSLGQGLEFLIYFQGNSAPDKSGLPSDRFSAERTGGSVSTLTIQRTQQEDSAVYLCASITGGLRTDTQYFGPGTRLTVL.

V is TRBV2 and J is TRBJ2-2; TCRdb's assignment of TRBD1 cannot be checked, as there is no DNA. This CDR3 has 15 amino acids. Germline CDR1 reads SNHLY; CDR2 reads FYNNEI. CDR3 in amino acids: CASKGLRLNTGELFF. Based on the CDR3 plus reference TRBV2 and TRBJ2-2, the full variable domain is EPEVTQTPSHQVTQMGQEVILRCVPISNHLYFYWYRQILGQKVEFLVSFYNNEISEKSEIFDDQFSVERPDGSNFTLKIRSTKLEDSAMYFCASKGLRLNTGELFFGEGSRLTVL.

The V call is TRBV10-3, the J call TRBJ2-1; TCRdb reports TRBD1, a call that lacks DNA to check it against. In germline, CDR1 is ENHRY, CDR2 SYGVKD. The CDR3 is 13 amino acids. The CDR3 sequence is CATSPRAEGEQFF.

The chain links TRBV20-1 to TRBJ1-5. CDR3 length: 13 amino acids. Looked up from germline, CDR1 is DFQATT and CDR2 is SNEGSKA (reference sequence). The CDR3 loop is CSASLARDEPQHF.

The genes are TRBV5-4 and TRBJ2-1; TCRdb gives TRBD1 as the D gene, but with no DNA this cannot be confirmed. This CDR3 spans 15 amino acids. Germline V gene sequence: CDR1 SGHNT, CDR2 YYREEE (reference sequence). CDR3: CASSVAPTDTNEQFF. The full variable domain, completed using reference TRBV5-4 and TRBJ2-1, is ETGVTQSPTHLIKTRGQQVTLRCSSQSGHNTVSWYQQALGQGPQFIFQYYREEENGRGNFPPRFSGLQFPNYSSELNVNALELDDSALYLCASSVAPTDTNEQFFGPGTRLTVL.

This chain links TRBV11-2 with TRBJ2-1; no DNA is available, so the TRBD2 call from TCRdb remains unchecked. Germline V gene sequence: CDR1 SGHAT, CDR2 FQNNGV. The CDR3 is 21 residues long. The CDR3 protein is CASSLSLLAGGPRFSYNEQFF. The whole variable domain, filled in from reference TRBV11-2 and TRBJ2-1, reads EAGVAQSPRYKIIEKRQSVAFWCNPISGHATLYWYQQILGQGPKLLIQFQNNGVVDDSQLPKDRFSAERLKGVDSTLKIQPAKLEDSAVYLCASSLSLLAGGPRFSYNEQFFGPGTRLTVL.

The CDR3 region is CATSDLKSPDREGYTF. V gene TRBV24-1 combines with J gene TRBJ1-2; checking the TCRdb D call of TRBD1 is not possible without DNA. CDR1 is KGHDR and CDR2 is SFDVKD in the germline V gene. The CDR3 is 16 residues long.